Sequencing of this T cell receptor (beta chain) was carried out in a study of a mutant IDH1 vaccine in newly diagnosed glioma. Study as a whole: Patients got radiotherapy, temozolomide, or both beforehand, and most got both. Study-level findings and limits: Across multiple MHC alleles, 93.3% of patients had vaccine-induced responses.

Comments on this clone: Antigen specificity is unknown.

Time point noted: baseline, week 1 (first vaccination visit). Treatment of the sample: pre-vaccination baseline after standard-of-care therapy. The donors had new WHO grade 3 or 4 astrocytomas; these were IDH1-mutant and ATRX-lost. The assay was immunoSEQ multiplex PCR, and TCRdb's table has in-frame clones only and misses some. This table holds about 34,000 clones, around 83% found once. Germline CDR1 reads MNHEY; CDR2 reads SMNVEV (reference sequence). This CDR3 spans 19 amino acids. Trimming stripped 7 bases from V and 3 bases from J, with 31 bases between. The sequenced sample was peripheral blood mononuclear cells (PBMCs), obtained from a glioma patient treated with radiotherapy, temozolomide or both. The TCR originated in a man in his fifties or sixties with glioma. Some clones in this sample may be carry-over from other donors' samples. The rearrangement uses TRBV27 and TRBJ2-7, with D possibly matching TRBD1 (6 bases). As DNA, the CDR3 is TGTGCCAGCAAAGGTTTAGACAGGCTTTCACCCTTTGGAGTCTACGAGCAGTACTTC. Its protein is CASKGLDRLSPFGVYEQYF.